This TCR beta chain was sequenced in a study of cytomegalovirus exposure and HLA in healthy donors (dated by TCRdb to between 2016 and 2019). About the full investigation: An earlier analysis of 587 of the donors reported around 280 Gb of sequence data and around 100 million unique TCR beta sequences obtained from about 200 million T cells. The study aimed to test whether cataloging public T cell receptors could reveal signatures of past pathogen exposure. Among the roughly 390 genotyped donors, about 85% belonged to the genetic ancestry cluster associated with self-reported Caucasian donors. To predict cytomegalovirus infection status, the study combined high-throughput TCR immunosequencing, statistical association of individual TCRs with disease status, and machine learning. Rather than using new phenotypic data, the later analysis identified candidate immune exposures from TCR beta sequences and from how often those sequences occurred across donors. Both class I and class II loci were covered by HLA typing, at four-digit resolution. Every repertoire in the discovery cohort had been generated on one and the same sequencing platform. An earlier analysis of a few hundred of the donors applied high-throughput TCR beta sequencing to assess whether each TCR beta V gene segment acted as functional or pseudogenic. The number of typed donors differed by locus: about 620-630 for A, B, C, DRB1 and DQB1; approximately 520 for DQA1; 606 for DPA1; and roughly 450 for DPB1. Genome-wide SNP genotypes for about 60% of the roughly 700 donors were used in a later genetic analysis, which treated that subset as a discovery cohort. Among 350 to 400 genotyped donors of the cohort, an average of roughly 240,000 unique TCR beta nucleotide sequences were sequenced per donor, around 18% of them non-productive. A separate validation cohort of more than 100 different subjects was used in addition to the approximately 610-subject first cohort. An early release that covered 640 HLA-typed donors contained approximately 300 gigabases of sequencing data and roughly 84 million unique TCR sequences. Donor age, sex, ethnicity and CMV serostatus were compiled alongside the repertoire data. The T cell repertoires of some 670 subjects were profiled by immunosequencing and related to cytomegalovirus serostatus. Roughly five DR-DQ haplotypes were handled as single units for association and clustering because linkage in the cohort was strong. In a later analysis, previously published TCR beta repertoires from about 670 donors were re-analyzed and high-resolution HLA genotyping was added so that TCR occurrence patterns could be studied. The full study reports these points: Compared with the roughly 600-donor mean, donors in an Asian-associated ancestry cluster had fewer N-insertions in productive TCRs, according to a later genetic analysis. A group of highly shared sequence variants was considered likely to be a technical artifact of the sequencing pipeline. Some IMGT-functional V segments, including TRBV6-2 and TRBV6-3, could not be told apart with the 87-base-pair reads, so those segments were excluded. Correlated functional status among segregating V segments might reflect linkage disequilibrium, but an unknown experimental factor could not be ruled out. In the study, 150 to 200 TCR beta chains were listed as associated with cytomegalovirus. An association between a missense DCLRE1C variant and V-gene and J-gene trimming of TCR beta chains was found in a later genetic analysis and replicated in an independent cohort. A further reported finding was that TCR beta sequences accurately predicted the HLA-A and HLA-B alleles for most subjects in the first cohort. Because HLA typing was unavailable for some donors at each locus, only the typed subset was used in association tests. According to a later analysis, parvovirus B19, influenza, CMV and Epstein-Barr virus appeared linked to several top co-occurrence clusters. When HLA alleles, especially DR and DQ, strongly co-occurred, attributing TCR associations to individual alleles was difficult. Because counts were too low, about 18 rarely observed V segments, including chromosome 9 orphons, were left out of the earlier analysis of approximately 580 of the donors. Three of the identified cytomegalovirus-associated TCR beta chains were confirmed in vitro to be specific for cytomegalovirus antigens. A later analysis found that most CMV-associated TCR beta chains appeared HLA-restricted, with HLA associations seemingly driven largely by CMV exposure. In an earlier analysis of approximately 590 of the donors, most TCR beta V segments appeared in productive rearrangements about 87% or about 30% of the time, broadly matching IMGT annotations. The presence/absence analyses assumed that sequencing depth was roughly uniform across donors, and that assumption may not be true. Cytomegalovirus status was reported to be diagnosed by the classifier with high specificity and sensitivity in both the original and validation cohorts. A later analysis found that HLA-associated TCR beta chains were more clonally expanded and had lower generation probabilities than equally common non-associated chains. The authors suggested that the approach could potentially be extended to other disease states and immunological phenotypes. According to a later analysis, TCR association rates differed among HLA loci, with DRB1 alleles showing the most associated TCRs and HLA-C alleles showing the fewest. At a false discovery rate of 0.05, a later analysis linked about 17,000 TCR beta sequences to specific HLA alleles. Most TCR sequences were observed very rarely across donors, whereas some public TCRs were present in many individuals. For the cohort, immune exposure information was limited to CMV serostatus. Only TCR beta chains were sequenced in this cohort, and the absence of alpha or paired-chain data limited detectable features.

The library came from the immunoSEQ multiplex PCR assay. The multiplex PCR relied on a mix of 60 forward primers for TCR Vbeta segments and 13 reverse primers for TCR Jbeta segments. A multiplex PCR assay on genomic DNA amplified the CDR3 region of rearranged TCR beta genes. On the Illumina HiSeq System, the amplified TCR beta libraries were sequenced as 87-base-pair reads. Processing in the source paper ran as follows. Across the roughly 600 repertoires, a later analysis counted approximately 83 million unique TCR beta chains, 9.5 million to 13 million of which were shared by at least two donors. Raw reads were error-corrected and collapsed into unique sequences by a nearest-neighbor algorithm in which closely related sequences were merged to remove PCR and sequencing errors. To assign V, D and J gene segments, CDR3 sequences were aligned to IMGT reference sequences. For a sequence to be retained, a match of at least six nucleotides to both a V gene segment and a J gene segment was required. Rearrangements were called productive when the CDR3 lacked stop codons and stayed in frame with V and J; all others were non-productive. Following IMGT convention, CDR3 was defined as the stretch from the second conserved V-encoded cysteine up to the conserved J-encoded phenylalanine. In an earlier analysis of some 550 of the donors, sequences lacking an unambiguous match to a single V gene segment were excluded. In an earlier analysis of 450 to 700 of the donors, V segments were called functional above 56.7% productive rearrangements and were called segregating when the between-donor standard deviation exceeded 5%. A statistical classification framework was built to diagnose cytomegalovirus status from the catalog of TCR beta chain sequences. In a later analysis, V and J genes were assigned by comparing TCR nucleotide sequences against IMGT/GENE-DB human TR gene sequences. Using the TCRdist pipeline, a later analysis assigned CDR3 sequences along with most-parsimonious VDJ recombination scenarios. A later analysis defined each TCR beta chain by its CDR3 amino acid sequence plus V-gene family, and excluded reads lacking a unique V-gene family. In a later analysis, approximately 590 highly shared, low-generation-probability nucleotide sequences were removed to address suspected cross-contamination and a sequencing artifact. In a later analysis, a clonal expansion index was calculated for each public chain from normalized within-repertoire ranks of inferred template counts. In a later analysis, generation probabilities were computed using a VDJ recombination model fitted to out-of-frame rearrangements, and the results were checked against IGoR. Hypergeometric tests were used in a later analysis to score TCR-TCR, TCR-HLA and TCR-CMV co-occurrence, with a repertoire-size bias correction applied to the TCR pairs. In a later analysis, false discovery rates were estimated by permuting HLA or CMV assignments 20 times. A later analysis grouped co-occurring TCRs with DBSCAN, adding TCRdist sequence similarity when clustering within HLA-allele-positive subsets. Co-occurrence clustering excluded repertoires with fewer than 30,000 or more than 120,000 public chains, plus five with anomalous nucleotide sharing. Imported from immuneACCESS, the table was reduced by TCRdb to in-frame sequences with V and J called. These copies leave out some clones; in studies compared against another copy, an unresolved V gene accounts for under half, and the cause of the remainder is not known. That table gives V, J and clone size, and the DNA gave D and trimming. The sample includes about 150,000 clones, with 60% to 85% observed a single time. Approximately 6.8% of the sample is taken by the ten largest.

Concerning this clone itself: There is no known antigen for this receptor. No base-level quality is on record; no much larger clone is a single base apart. The same CDR3 is also encoded by other DNA sequences in this sample.

In total, roughly 710 healthy bone marrow donors made up the cohort. At the time of sampling, all cohort members were nominally healthy, though unrecorded immune exposures were likely present. The donor was CMV seronegative and belonged to the group of 350 or so seronegative cohort members. Every donor gave a peripheral blood sample, and the peripheral blood mononuclear cells from that sample were used for TCR beta sequencing. The Qiagen DNeasy Blood Extraction Kit was used to extract genomic DNA from the blood cell samples. The trim is 7 bases for V and 2 bases for J, with a gap of 14 bases between the germline ends. For CDR1 and CDR2, the germline V gene lists SQVTM and ANQGSEA. From its cysteine to its phenylalanine, the CDR3 spans 13 amino acids. Only the CDR3 DNA is retained, 39 bases long and in frame from the first base.

Sequenced sample: PBMCs. This sequence uses TRBV29-1 and TRBJ1-2, with no confident D gene call. The receptor comes from a man aged 25 to 45 in good health and CMV-seronegative. CDR3 protein: CSGRREDNYGYTF. The base sequence is TGCAGCGGGAGACGGGAAGACAACTATGGCTACACCTTC. Reference TRBV29-1 and TRBJ1-2 genes cover what lies past the CDR3, so the full variable domain is SAVISQKPSRDICQRGTSLTIQCQVDSQVTMMFWYRQQPGQSLTLIATANQGSEATYESGFVIDKFPISRPNLTFSTLTVSNMSPEDSSIYLCSGRREDNYGYTFGSGTRLTVV.